Following are 22 T cell receptor beta chains from one sample sequenced in a study of CD8+ T cells in alopecia areata. Sampling of alopecia areata patients yielded lesional scalp punch biopsies as well as peripheral blood. In each case, RNA was isolated and then reverse transcribed into cDNA as the sequencing template. Clones were sequenced by immunoSEQ multiplex PCR, and TCRdb holds only the in-frame ones, with some missing. The repertoire holds thousands of clones, with about 64% as singletons. The sequenced sample was skin, obtained at week 0. Receptor source: a human donor with alopecia areata.

The V and J genes are TRBV9 and TRBJ2-1; 16 nucleotides match TRBD2. The CDR3 has 15 amino acids. CDR1 is SGDLS, CDR2 YYNGEE, per germline. V shed 2 bases, J shed 16 bases, and the junction held 9 bases outside the gene matches. CDR3 in amino acids: CASSVGTSGRAGLFF. The CDR3 DNA sequence: TGTGCCAGCAGCGTCGGGACTAGCGGGAGGGCCGGGCTTTTCTTC.

The rearrangement links TRBV5-6 to TRBJ1-4; 8 bases fit TRBD1. Per germline, CDR1 SGHDT and CDR2 YYEEEE. The trim removed 4 bases at V and 8 bases at J, leaving 7 bases unmatched. CDR3 length equals 14 residues. The CDR3: CASSRSGGPEKLFF. CDR3 sequence (DNA): TGTGCCAGCAGCCGATCAGGGGGCCCCGAAAAACTGTTTTTT. The entire variable domain, with the rest obtained from reference TRBV5-6 and TRBJ1-4, is as follows: DAGVTQSPTHLIKTRGQQVTLRCSPKSGHDTVSWYQQALGQGPQFIFQYYEEEERQRGNFPDRFSGHQFPNYSSELNVNALLLGDSALYLCASSRSGGPEKLFFGSGTQLSVL.

The gene calls are TRBV27 and TRBJ2-3; TRBD2 matches 9 bases. The CDR3 loop spans 16 amino acids. V lost 2 bases, J lost 3 bases, and 6 bases stayed unmatched. Germline V gene sequence: CDR1 MNHEY, CDR2 SMNVEV (reference sequence). The CDR3 DNA reads as TGTGCCAGCAGTTTAGATGCGGGAGGGAGGACAGATACGCAGTATTTT. Encoded protein: CASSLDAGGRTDTQYF.

V and J are TRBV23-1 and TRBJ2-7, with D possibly TRBD2 on 6 matching bases. TRBV23-1 is known as an ORF, though its function is uncertain. The CDR3 is 14 amino acids. V shed 1 base and J shed 11 bases, with 18 bases lying between them. The CDR3 DNA follows: TGCGCCAGCAGTCAATACCCCCCCCCTCCGGGGGAGTACTTC. It specifies CASSQYPPPPGEYF.

The V call is TRBV19, the J call TRBJ2-2, with D possibly matching TRBD1 (5 bases). This CDR3 region has 17 residues. Looked up from germline, CDR1 is LNHDA and CDR2 is SQIVND (reference sequence). The V end was cut by 3 bases, the J end by 5 bases, with 19 bases between. CDR3 sequence (DNA): TGTGCCAGTAGTATCCGAGGCTCTGGGGCTAGAACCGGGGAGCTGTTTTTT. Protein: CASSIRGSGARTGELFF.

The chain couples TRBV14 to TRBJ2-7, with D unresolved. CDR1 is SGHDN and CDR2 is FVKESK in the germline V gene. The CDR3 is 12 residues long. V gave up 3 bases and J gave up 1 base, with 4 bases separating them. The CDR3 DNA is TGTGCCAGCAGCCAGGAGTCCTACGAGCAGTACTTC. Protein: CASSQESYEQYF.

The CDR3: CASRTGRPDTQYF. CDR3 nucleotides: TGTGCCAGCCGTACGGGGCGGCCAGATACGCAGTATTTT. The chain joins TRBV6-1 to TRBJ2-3, with D tentatively TRBD1 or TRBD2 (5 bases each). Deletions cut 8 bases from V and 4 bases from J, with 13 bases between. This CDR3 has 13 amino acids. Germline V gene sequence: CDR1 MNHNS, CDR2 SASEGT.

The chain has TRBV10-3 and TRBJ2-7, with 9 nucleotides matching TRBD2. The V and J ends lost 8 bases and 5 bases, in that order; junction bases with no gene match: 16. Looked up from germline, CDR1 is ENHRY and CDR2 is SYGVKD. The CDR3 extends over 16 amino acids. The CDR3 bases are TGTGCCATCTCGGGTTTAGCGGGAGAGGGAGTCCACGAGCAGTACTTC. Protein product: CAISGLAGEGVHEQYF.

The sample holds one count of this clone. The CDR3 DNA sequence: TGTGCCAGCAGTTACGGCCAGCCCGCCGAAGCTTTCTTT. Translated: CASSYGQPAEAFF. The rearrangement links TRBV6-9 to TRBJ1-1; D remains unclear. The ends were cut back, 3 bases at V and 8 bases at J, with 13 bases in the middle. The CDR3 contains 13 residues. Germline V gene data show CDR1 as MNHGY and CDR2 as SVAAGI.

This chain uses TRBV6-6 with TRBJ1-1; no clear D gene. With 4 bases removed from V and 4 bases from J, the gap between germline ends came to 13 bases. The germline CDR1 and CDR2 sequences are MNHNY and SVGAGI (reference sequence). The length of the CDR3 is 14 residues. The CDR3 DNA is TGTGCCAGCAGTTCCCATGTTCCGGGCACTGAAGCTTTCTTT. This encodes CASSSHVPGTEAFF.

This chain links TRBV6-5 with TRBJ2-1; 10 bases are a match to TRBD2. The trim removed 4 bases at V and 7 bases at J, leaving 7 bases unmatched. Looked up from germline, CDR1 is MNHEY and CDR2 is SVGAGI. The CDR3 has 15 amino acids. As DNA, the CDR3 is TGTGCCAGCAGTTCCCTAGCGGGAGAGTTAAATGAGCAGTTCTTC. It yields the protein CASSSLAGELNEQFF.

V usage is TRBV11-2 and J usage is TRBJ2-3; 11 nucleotides line up with TRBD2. The CDR3 loop spans 20 amino acids. Trimming took 0 bases from V and 1 from J; bases not matched to a gene: 12. CDR1 and CDR2 from the germline V gene are SGHAT and FQNNGV. Here the CDR3 DNA reads TGTGCCAGCAGCTTAGAAGCCCTATCTCCACTAGCGGGGGGCACAGATACGCAGTATTTT. Translation: CASSLEALSPLAGGTDTQYF.

The rearrangement joins TRBV7-6 to TRBJ2-2, with 12 bases matching TRBD1. This CDR3 has 19 residues. The germline CDR1 and CDR2 sequences are SGHVS and FNYEAQ. V trimming: 1 base; J trimming: 4 bases; junction bases outside the gene matches: 10. CDR3 bases: TGTGCCAGCAGCTTAGGCCCCAGGGGACAGGGGGCGACCACCGGGGAGCTGTTTTTT. Protein product: CASSLGPRGQGATTGELFF.

This clone was seen once. The chain uses TRBV28 and TRBJ2-1; 8 bases map to TRBD2. The CDR3 is 16 amino acids. V gave up 2 bases and J gave up 10 bases; unmatched junction bases: 13. The germline V gene encodes CDR1 MDHEN and CDR2 SYDVKM. CDR3 protein: CASSLSGRNGIGEQFF. The CDR3 nucleotides are TGTGCCAGCAGTTTAAGCGGGAGAAATGGGATCGGGGAGCAGTTCTTC.

The genes are TRBV5-4 and TRBJ2-3; the D call may be TRBD1 or TRBD2 (6 bases each). CDR3 length: 18 residues. V lost 3 bases and J 1 base, leaving 21 bases between the germline ends. Per the germline V gene, CDR1 is SGHNT and CDR2 is YYREEE (reference sequence). CDR3: CASSSGTSRGVGTDTQYF. CDR3 DNA: TGTGCCAGCAGCTCGGGGACGTCTAGGGGGGTGGGCACAGATACGCAGTATTTT.

The rearrangement joins TRBV5-6 to TRBJ1-4, with TRBD1 matching 7 bases. The germline V gene has CDR1 SGHDT and CDR2 YYEEEE. This CDR3 comprises 18 residues. V lost 0 bases to trimming and J lost 0 bases; unmatched junction nucleotides: 8. Written as DNA, the CDR3 is TGTGCCAGCAGCTTGGGTCGGACAGGAGCTTCAACTAATGAAAAACTGTTTTTT. It specifies CASSLGRTGASTNEKLFF.

The chain uses TRBV5-5 and TRBJ2-7; D is possibly TRBD2 (7 bases). The germline V and J ends were trimmed by 2 bases and 4 bases, with 25 bases remaining between them. Germline V gene data show CDR1 as SGHKS and CDR2 as YYEKEE (reference sequence). The CDR3 has 18 amino acids. CDR3: CASSLYHGGDTPGYEQYF. CDR3 nucleotides: TGTGCCAGCAGCTTATATCATGGGGGGGACACCCCGGGATACGAGCAGTACTTC.

The rearrangement uses TRBV5-4 and TRBJ2-6, with no clear D. Trimming took 2 bases from V and 0 from J, leaving 6 bases between them. Germline CDR1 and CDR2: SGHNT and YYREEE (reference sequence). The CDR3 runs to 15 residues. The CDR3 loop reads CASSFESSGANVLTF. CDR3 DNA: TGTGCCAGCAGCTTCGAGAGCTCTGGGGCCAACGTCCTGACTTTC.

V gene TRBV6-6 combines with J gene TRBJ2-5; D call uncertain. Germline CDR1 is MNHNY and CDR2 is SVGAGI (reference sequence). The CDR3 is 15 amino acids. Trimming removed 6 bases at V and 1 base at J, with 15 bases between. CDR3 DNA: TGTGCCAGCAGACCCTATAATAGAGTCCAAGAGACCCAGTACTTC. Protein product: CASRPYNRVQETQYF.

This clone was counted only a few times. This sequence joins TRBV5-8 and TRBJ2-7; 7 bases line up with TRBD1. CDR3 size: 14 residues. With 1 base clipped from V and 2 bases from J, the junction kept 3 bases outside the gene matches. Germline values: CDR1 SGHTS, CDR2 YDEGEE. In nucleotides, the CDR3 is TGTGCCAGCAGCTTGACAGGGGCCCCCTACGAGCAGTACTTC. As protein: CASSLTGAPYEQYF. The full variable domain, in which reference TRBV5-8 and TRBJ2-7 provide the parts outside the CDR3, is EAGVTQSPTHLIKTRGQQATLRCSPISGHTSVYWYQQALGLGLQFLLWYDEGEERNRGNFPPRFSGRQFPNYSSELNVNALELEDSALYLCASSLTGAPYEQYFGPGTRLTVT.

This chain connects TRBV4-3 to TRBJ1-1; 9 bases are a match to TRBD1. J was trimmed by 10 bases and V by 0 bases; bases with no gene match: 3. This CDR3 is 13 amino acids long. In germline, CDR1 is LGHNA, CDR2 YSLEER. The CDR3 sequence: CASSQDEDRGAFF. The CDR3 DNA reads TGCGCCAGCAGCCAAGATGAGGACAGGGGAGCTTTCTTT.

The genes are TRBV5-8 and TRBJ1-1; D call uncertain. Germline lookup yields CDR1 SGHTS and CDR2 YDEGEE. V gave up 0 bases and J gave up 0 bases, with 6 bases separating them. The CDR3 spans 14 residues. The CDR3 protein is CASSLVPMNTEAFF. CDR3 DNA: TGTGCCAGCAGCTTGGTTCCAATGAACACTGAAGCTTTCTTT. The variable domain in full, with the rest retrieved from reference TRBV5-8 and TRBJ1-1, is EAGVTQSPTHLIKTRGQQATLRCSPISGHTSVYWYQQALGLGLQFLLWYDEGEERNRGNFPPRFSGRQFPNYSSELNVNALELEDSALYLCASSLVPMNTEAFFGQGTRLTVV.